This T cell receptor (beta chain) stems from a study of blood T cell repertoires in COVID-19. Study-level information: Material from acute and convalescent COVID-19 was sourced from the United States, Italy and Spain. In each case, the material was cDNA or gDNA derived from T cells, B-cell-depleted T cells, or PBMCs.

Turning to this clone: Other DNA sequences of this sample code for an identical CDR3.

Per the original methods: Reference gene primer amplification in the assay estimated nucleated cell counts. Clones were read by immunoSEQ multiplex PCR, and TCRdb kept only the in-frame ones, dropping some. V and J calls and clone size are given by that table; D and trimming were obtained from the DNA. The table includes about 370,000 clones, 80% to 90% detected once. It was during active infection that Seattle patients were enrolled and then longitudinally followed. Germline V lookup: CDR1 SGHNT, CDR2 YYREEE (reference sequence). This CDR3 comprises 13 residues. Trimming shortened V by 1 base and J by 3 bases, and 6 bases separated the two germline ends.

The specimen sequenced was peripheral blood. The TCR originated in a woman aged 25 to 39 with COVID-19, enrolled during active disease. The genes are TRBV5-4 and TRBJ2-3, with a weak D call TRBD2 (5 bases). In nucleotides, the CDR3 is TGTGCCAGCAGCTTGCCGGGGACAGATACGCAGTATTTT. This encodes CASSLPGTDTQYF.